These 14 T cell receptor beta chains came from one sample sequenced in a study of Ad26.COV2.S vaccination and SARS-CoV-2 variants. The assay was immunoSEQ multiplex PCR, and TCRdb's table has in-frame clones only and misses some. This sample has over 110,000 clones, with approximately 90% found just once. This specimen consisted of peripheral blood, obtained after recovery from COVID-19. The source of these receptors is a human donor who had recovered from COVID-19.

The CDR3 DNA follows: TGTGCCAGCAGCGTAGTTCCCGGTACAGGGGGCGGAGAGCTGTTTTTT. Translating gives CASSVVPGTGGGELFF. V and J are TRBV9 and TRBJ2-2; 9 nucleotides align to TRBD1. The germline CDR1 and CDR2 sequences are SGDLS and YYNGEE. After removal of 0 bases from V and 11 bases from J, the junction contained 11 bases not matched to a gene. There are 16 residues in the CDR3.

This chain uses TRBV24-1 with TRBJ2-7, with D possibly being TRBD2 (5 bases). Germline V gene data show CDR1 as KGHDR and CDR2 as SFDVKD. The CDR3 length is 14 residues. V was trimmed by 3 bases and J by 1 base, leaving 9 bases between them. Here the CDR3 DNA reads TGTGCCACCAGTGATACACGGGAATCCTACGAGCAGTACTTC. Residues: CATSDTRESYEQYF.

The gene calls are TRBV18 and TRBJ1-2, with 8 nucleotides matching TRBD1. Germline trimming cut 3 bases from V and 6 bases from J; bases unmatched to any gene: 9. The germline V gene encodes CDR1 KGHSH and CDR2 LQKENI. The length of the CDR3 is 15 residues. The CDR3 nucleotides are TGTGCCAGCTCACCTATAGCAGGGGGCGCCGATGGCTACACCTTC. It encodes CASSPIAGGADGYTF.

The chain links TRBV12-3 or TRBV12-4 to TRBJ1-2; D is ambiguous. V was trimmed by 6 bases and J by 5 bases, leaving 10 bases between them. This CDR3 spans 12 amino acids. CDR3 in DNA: TGTGCCAGCAGCGTGGAGGGTTATGGCTACACCTTC. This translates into CASSVEGYGYTF.

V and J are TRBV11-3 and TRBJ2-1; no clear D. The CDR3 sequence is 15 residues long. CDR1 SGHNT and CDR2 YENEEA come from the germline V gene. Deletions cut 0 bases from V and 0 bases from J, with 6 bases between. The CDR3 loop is CASSLDLRSYNEQFF. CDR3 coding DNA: TGTGCCAGCAGCTTAGACTTACGCTCCTACAATGAGCAGTTCTTC.

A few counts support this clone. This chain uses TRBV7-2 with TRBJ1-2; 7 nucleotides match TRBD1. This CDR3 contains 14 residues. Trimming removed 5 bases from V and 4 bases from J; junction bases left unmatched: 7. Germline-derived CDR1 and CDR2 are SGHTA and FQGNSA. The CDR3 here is CASSPRQGPYGYTF. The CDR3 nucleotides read TGTGCCAGCAGCCCCAGACAGGGCCCCTATGGCTACACCTTC.

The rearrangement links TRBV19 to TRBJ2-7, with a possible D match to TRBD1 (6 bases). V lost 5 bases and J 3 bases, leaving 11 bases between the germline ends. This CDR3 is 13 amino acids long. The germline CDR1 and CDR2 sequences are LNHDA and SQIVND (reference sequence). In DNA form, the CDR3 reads TGTGCCAGTAGTCCAGGGGATAACTACGAGCAGTACTTC. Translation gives CASSPGDNYEQYF.

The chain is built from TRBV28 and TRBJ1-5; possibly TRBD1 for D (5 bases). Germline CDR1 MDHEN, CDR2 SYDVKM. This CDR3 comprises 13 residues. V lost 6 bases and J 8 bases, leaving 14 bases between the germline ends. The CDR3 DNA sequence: TGTGCCAGCAGATCGGGACTCCGAGAGCCCCAGCATTTT. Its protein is CASRSGLREPQHF.

DNA for the CDR3: TGTGCCTGGAGCTCCGACAGGGGGATAGCAGCTTTCTTT. Amino acids: CAWSSDRGIAAFF. The chain has TRBV30 and TRBJ1-1; TRBD1 matches at 9 bases. In germline, CDR1 is GTSNPN, CDR2 SVGIG (reference sequence). J lost 10 bases, V lost 3 bases, and 9 bases had no gene match. The CDR3 contains 13 residues.

CDR3 DNA sequence: TGTGCCAGTAGAGCCAGGAGCTCCTATAATTCACCCCTCCACTTT. Translating it yields CASRARSSYNSPLHF. This sequence joins TRBV19 and TRBJ1-6; D unclear. CDR1 and CDR2 from the germline V gene are LNHDA and SQIVND (reference sequence). V gave up 6 bases and J gave up 0 bases, with 9 bases separating them. The CDR3 is 15 residues long.

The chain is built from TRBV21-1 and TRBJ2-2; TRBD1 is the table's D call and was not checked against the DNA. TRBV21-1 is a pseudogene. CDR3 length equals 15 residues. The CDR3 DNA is TGTGCCAGCAGCAAAGAAAGGCACAGCACCGGGGAGCTGTTTTTT. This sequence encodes CASSKERHSTGELFF.

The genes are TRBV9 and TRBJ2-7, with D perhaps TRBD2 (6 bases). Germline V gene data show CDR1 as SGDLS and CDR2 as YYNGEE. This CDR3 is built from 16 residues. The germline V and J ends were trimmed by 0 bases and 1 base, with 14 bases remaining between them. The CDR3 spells CASSVAGEEGSYEQYF. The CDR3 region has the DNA TGTGCCAGCAGCGTAGCTGGGGAGGAGGGGTCCTACGAGCAGTACTTC.

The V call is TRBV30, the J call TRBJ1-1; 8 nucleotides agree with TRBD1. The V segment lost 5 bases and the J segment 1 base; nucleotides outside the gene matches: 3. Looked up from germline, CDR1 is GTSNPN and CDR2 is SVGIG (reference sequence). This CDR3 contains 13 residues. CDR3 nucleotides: TGTGCCTGGGTAACAGGGGGGAACACTGAAGCTTTCTTT. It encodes CAWVTGGNTEAFF.

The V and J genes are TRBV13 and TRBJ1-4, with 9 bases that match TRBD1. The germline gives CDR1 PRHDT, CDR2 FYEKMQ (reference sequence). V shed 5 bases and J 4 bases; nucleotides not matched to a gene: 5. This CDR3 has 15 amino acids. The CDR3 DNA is TGTGCCAGCAGCGCGGGGGGACAGGGTAATGAAAAACTGTTTTTT. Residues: CASSAGGQGNEKLFF.